This T cell receptor (beta chain) was recorded in a study of Graves' ophthalmopathy and Graves' hyperthyroidism. Study at large: The blood sample was drawn at first diagnosis and before any treatment.

Amplification from RNA transcripts yielded the TCR beta CDR3 regions. Following a first-round RT-PCR that used HTBI primers, a second-round multiplex PCR was carried out. TCRdb independently ran MiXCR on the multiplex PCR reads; one entry per CDR3 protein. Altogether hundreds of thousands of distinct CDR3 sequences are present, around 40% being singletons, with the ten largest covering 35% to 55%. Trimming removed 4 bases at V and 5 bases at J, with 6 bases between. This CDR3 has 13 amino acids. The diagnosis combined clinical symptoms, thyroxine, TRAb, thyroid ultrasound and orbital computed tomography scans. About this clonotype itself: Antigen unknown.

Study-wide findings and caveats: The model's ophthalmopathy progression predictions had roughly 71% sensitivity and 72.22% specificity. Ophthalmopathy could be told apart from stable hyperthyroidism by a 13-signature model (87.88% sensitivity, roughly 80% specificity).

Sequencing input: peripheral blood. The TCR originated in an adult man with Graves' ophthalmopathy. The genes are TRBV12-3 or TRBV12-4 and TRBJ1-6; no firm D call. CDR3 bases: TGTGCCAGCAGTTATTCCGATAATTCACCCCTCCACTTT. Translated, it gives CASSYSDNSPLHF.